This T cell receptor beta chain was profiled in a study of blood T cell repertoires in COVID-19. As for the study in general: Nucleic acid was either cDNA or gDNA, and it came from T cells, B-cell-depleted T cells, or PBMCs.

In the authors' methods: From reference gene primer amplification, estimates of nucleated cell counts were derived. Repertoires were generated with immunoSEQ multiplex PCR, while TCRdb's copy carries only in-frame clones and drops some. V and J calls plus clone size are reproduced from that table; the DNA served to infer D and trimming. This sample carries 250,000 to 350,000 clones, about 80% of them seen once, and the ten largest clones take around a sixth. Enrolled during active infection, Seattle patients were then followed longitudinally. This CDR3 is built from 16 residues. V shed 5 bases, J shed 0 bases, and the junction held 2 bases outside the gene matches. Germline values: CDR1 SNHLY, CDR2 FYNNEI.

The clonotype originates from a person aged 70 to 80 with COVID-19, enrolled during active disease. The chain uses TRBV2 and TRBJ2-4; TRBD2 agrees at 12 bases. The material sequenced was peripheral blood. CDR3 coding DNA: TGTGCCAGCAGTCTAGCGGGGGGGTCAGCCAAAAACATTCAGTACTTC. It yields the protein CASSLAGGSAKNIQYF.